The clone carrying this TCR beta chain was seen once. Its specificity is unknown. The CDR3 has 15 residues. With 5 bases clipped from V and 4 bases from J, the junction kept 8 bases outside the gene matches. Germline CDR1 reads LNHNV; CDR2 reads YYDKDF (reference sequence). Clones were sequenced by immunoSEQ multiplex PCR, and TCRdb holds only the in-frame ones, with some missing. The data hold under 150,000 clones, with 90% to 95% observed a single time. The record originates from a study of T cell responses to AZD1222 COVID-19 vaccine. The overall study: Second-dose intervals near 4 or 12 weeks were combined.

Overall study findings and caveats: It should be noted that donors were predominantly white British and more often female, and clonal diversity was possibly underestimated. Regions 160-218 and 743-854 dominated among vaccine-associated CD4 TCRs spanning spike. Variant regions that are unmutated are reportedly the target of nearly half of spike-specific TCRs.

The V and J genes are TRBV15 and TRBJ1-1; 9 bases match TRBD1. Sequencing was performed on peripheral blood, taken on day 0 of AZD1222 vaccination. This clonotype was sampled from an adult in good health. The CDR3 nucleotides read TGTGCCACCAGCCCACGAGGGACAGGGTCCACTGAAGCTTTCTTT. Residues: CATSPRGTGSTEAFF. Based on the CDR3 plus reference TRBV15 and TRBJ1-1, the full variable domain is DAMVIQNPRYQVTQFGKPVTLSCSQTLNHNVMYWYQQKSSQAPKLLFHYYDKDFNNEADTPDNFQSRRPNTSFCFLDIRSPGLGDTAMYLCATSPRGTGSTEAFFGQGTRLTVV.